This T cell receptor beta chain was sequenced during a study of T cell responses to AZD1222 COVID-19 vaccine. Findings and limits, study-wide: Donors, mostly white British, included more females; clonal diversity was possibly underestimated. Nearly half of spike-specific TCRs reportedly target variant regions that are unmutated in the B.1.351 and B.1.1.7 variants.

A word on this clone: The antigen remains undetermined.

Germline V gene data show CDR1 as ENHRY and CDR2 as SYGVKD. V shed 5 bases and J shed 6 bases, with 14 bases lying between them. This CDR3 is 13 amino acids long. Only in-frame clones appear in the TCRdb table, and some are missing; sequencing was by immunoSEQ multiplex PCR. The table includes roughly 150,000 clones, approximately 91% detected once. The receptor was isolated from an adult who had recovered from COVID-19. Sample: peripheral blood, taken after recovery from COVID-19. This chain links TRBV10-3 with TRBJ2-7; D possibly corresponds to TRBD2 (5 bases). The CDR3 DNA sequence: TGTGCCATCAGTCCTCCTGGCCGGGGCGAGCAGTACTTC. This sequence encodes CAISPPGRGEQYF.